This is a list of T cell receptor beta chains from one sample in a study of blood T cell repertoires in COVID-19. Data came from immunoSEQ multiplex PCR; TCRdb stores just in-frame clones and leaves some out. This table has under 150,000 clones, roughly 88% appearing once. The sequenced sample was peripheral blood. These receptors were obtained from a human donor in a cohort sampled during active COVID-19. Each CDR3 is given without its conserved first and last residue.

v_call	j_call	cdr3_aa
TRBV5-1	TRBJ1-2	ASSDRGNYGYT
TRBV27	TRBJ2-1	ASSWASGTGIMRQF
TRBV5-1	TRBJ2-7	ASSLVAGGSYEQY
TRBV7-2	TRBJ1-2	ASSLWGRDGYT
TRBV2	TRBJ1-3	ASSVLYSTRSGNTIY
TRBV19	TRBJ2-5	ASSIAASGGASQETQY
TRBV6-6	TRBJ1-1	ASTLTGANTEAF
TRBV9	TRBJ2-7	ASSARTGVFFYEQY
TRBV7-2	TRBJ1-1	ASSLEVRRPGGSEAF
TRBV6-5	TRBJ2-7	ASSYSWAGSAYEQY
TRBV5-1	TRBJ2-2	ASSSTGNTGELF
TRBV12-5	TRBJ1-2	ALSFGGENGYT
TRBV27	TRBJ2-3	ASSLLASGGLSDTQY
TRBV5-1	TRBJ1-1	ASSLLGGDTEAF
TRBV7-2	TRBJ2-5	ASSTYREETQY
TRBV20-1	TRBJ2-7	SASRQGGYEQY
TRBV5-1	TRBJ2-3	ASSLASGRLTDTQY
TRBV9	TRBJ1-3	ASSVVGQGTSGNTIY
TRBV7-9	TRBJ1-3	ASSPRQGRNTIY
TRBV4-1	TRBJ1-2	ASSQGPYGYT
TRBV7-2	TRBJ2-5	ASSSLEGADRYFQETQY
TRBV14	TRBJ1-1	ASSFGGGTEAF